This T cell receptor (beta chain) was sequenced for a study of control samples from healthy donors and cancer patients. The CDR3 loop spans 15 amino acids. The germline V gene has CDR1 LNHDA and CDR2 SQIVND (reference sequence). J gave up 2 bases and V 6 bases, and 10 bases lay outside the gene matches. Using immunoSEQ multiplex PCR, the repertoire was profiled, and TCRdb retains in-frame clones only, with some absent. Here the sample spans fewer than 95,000 clones, 91% being singletons. V gene TRBV19 combines with J gene TRBJ2-7; TRBD2 matches at 7 bases. The sequenced sample consisted of blood. The clonotype comes from a man under 40 in good health. The CDR3 region is CASRGGAGSAYEQYF. CDR3 coding DNA: TGTGCCAGTAGGGGGGGAGCGGGAAGCGCCTACGAGCAGTACTTC. The full variable domain, completed using reference TRBV19 and TRBJ2-7, is DGGITQSPKYLFRKEGQNVTLSCEQNLNHDAMYWYRQDPGQGLRLIYYSQIVNDFQKGDIAEGYSVSREKKESFPLTVTSAQKNPTAFYLCASRGGAGSAYEQYFGPGTRLTVT.